This T cell receptor (beta chain) derives from a study of blood T cell repertoires in COVID-19. Study-wide context: PBMCs, B-cell-depleted T cells, or T cells were the source of the cDNA or gDNA that made up the material.

Germline CDR1 and CDR2: MDHEN and SYDVKM. J lost 11 bases, V lost 3 bases, and 13 bases had no gene match. There are 15 residues in the CDR3. Clones were sequenced by immunoSEQ multiplex PCR, and TCRdb holds only the in-frame ones, with some missing. The table records about 100,000 clones, roughly 85% of them present only once. The chain recombines TRBV28 with TRBJ1-1, with 9 nucleotides matching TRBD1. Sequenced material: peripheral blood. This sequence was found in a woman aged 65 to 85 with active or convalescent COVID-19. The CDR3 is CASSLDTRTGEVAFF. CDR3 in DNA: TGTGCCAGCAGTTTGGATACCCGGACAGGGGAGGTGGCTTTCTTT.